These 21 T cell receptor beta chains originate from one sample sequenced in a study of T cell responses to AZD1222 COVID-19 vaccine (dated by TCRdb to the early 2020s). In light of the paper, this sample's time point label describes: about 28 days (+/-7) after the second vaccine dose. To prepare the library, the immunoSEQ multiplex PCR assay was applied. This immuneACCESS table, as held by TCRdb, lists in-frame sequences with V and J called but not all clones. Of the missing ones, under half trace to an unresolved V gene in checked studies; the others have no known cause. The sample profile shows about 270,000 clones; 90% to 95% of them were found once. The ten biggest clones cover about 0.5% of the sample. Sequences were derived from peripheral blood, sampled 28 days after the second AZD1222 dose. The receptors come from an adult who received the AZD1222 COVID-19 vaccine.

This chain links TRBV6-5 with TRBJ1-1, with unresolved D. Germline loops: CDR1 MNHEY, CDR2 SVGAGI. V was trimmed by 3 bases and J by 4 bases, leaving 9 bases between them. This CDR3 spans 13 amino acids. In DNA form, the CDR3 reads TGTGCCAGCAGTTATGACGGCTTCACTGAAGCTTTCTTT. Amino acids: CASSYDGFTEAFF.

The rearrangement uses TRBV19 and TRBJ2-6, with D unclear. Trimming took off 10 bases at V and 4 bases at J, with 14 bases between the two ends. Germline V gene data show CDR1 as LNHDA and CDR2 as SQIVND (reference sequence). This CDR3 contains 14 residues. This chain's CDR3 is CATLGSAGANVLTF. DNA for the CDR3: TGTGCCACCCTCGGGTCGGCGGGGGCCAACGTCCTGACTTTC.

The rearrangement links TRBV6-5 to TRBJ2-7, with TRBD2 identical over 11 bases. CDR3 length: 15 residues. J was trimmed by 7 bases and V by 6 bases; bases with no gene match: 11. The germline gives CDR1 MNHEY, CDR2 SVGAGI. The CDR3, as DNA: TGTGCCAGCAGCCTCTTGACTAGCGGGGAGGGTGAGCAGTACTTC. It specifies CASSLLTSGEGEQYF.

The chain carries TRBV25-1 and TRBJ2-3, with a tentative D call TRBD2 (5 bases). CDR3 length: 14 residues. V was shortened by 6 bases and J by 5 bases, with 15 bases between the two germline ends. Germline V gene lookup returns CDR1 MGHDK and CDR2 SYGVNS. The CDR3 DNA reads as TGTGCCAGCAGAGGCGCCGGGATATTAGATACGCAGTATTTT. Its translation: CASRGAGILDTQYF.

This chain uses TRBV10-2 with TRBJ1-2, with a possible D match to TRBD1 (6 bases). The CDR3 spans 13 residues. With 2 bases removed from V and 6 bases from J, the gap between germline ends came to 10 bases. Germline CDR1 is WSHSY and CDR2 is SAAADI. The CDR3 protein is CASSEDPGDGYTF. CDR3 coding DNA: TGCGCCAGCAGTGAGGATCCAGGGGATGGCTACACCTTC.

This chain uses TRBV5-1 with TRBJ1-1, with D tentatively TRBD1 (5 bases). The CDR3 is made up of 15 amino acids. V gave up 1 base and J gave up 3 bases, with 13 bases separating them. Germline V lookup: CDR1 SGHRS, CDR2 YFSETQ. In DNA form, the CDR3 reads TGCGCCAGCAGCTTGATTCCGGGGGGTGACACTGAAGCTTTCTTT. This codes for CASSLIPGGDTEAFF.

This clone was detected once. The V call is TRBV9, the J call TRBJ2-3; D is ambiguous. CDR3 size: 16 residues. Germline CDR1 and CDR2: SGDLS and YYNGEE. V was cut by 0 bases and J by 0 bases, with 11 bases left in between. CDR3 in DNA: TGTGCCAGCAGCGTAGCTGGAAGGGCTAGCACAGATACGCAGTATTTT. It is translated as CASSVAGRASTDTQYF.

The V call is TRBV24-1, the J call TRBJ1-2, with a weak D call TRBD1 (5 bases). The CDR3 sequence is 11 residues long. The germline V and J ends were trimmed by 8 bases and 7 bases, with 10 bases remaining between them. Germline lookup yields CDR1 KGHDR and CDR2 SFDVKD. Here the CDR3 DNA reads TGTGCCACCAAGGGGTTAGGTGGCTACACCTTC. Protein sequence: CATKGLGGYTF.

This CDR3 reads CASSYGLEVYEQYF. The CDR3 bases are TGTGCCAGCAGTTACGGGCTAGAGGTCTACGAGCAGTACTTC. The chain has TRBV6-2 or TRBV6-3 and TRBJ2-7; no definite D call. The CDR3 is made up of 14 amino acids. Germline V CDR1 and CDR2: MNHEY, SVGEGT. The V gene lost 2 bases and the J gene lost 3 bases, with 11 bases spanning the gap.

CDR3 bases: TGTGCCAGCTCACCGGGGGATGGCTACACCTTC. Translating it yields CASSPGDGYTF. V and J are TRBV18 and TRBJ1-2; the D gene is possibly TRBD1 (5 bases). Germline V gives CDR1 KGHSH, CDR2 LQKENI. The length of the CDR3 is 11 residues. With 3 bases removed from V and 6 bases from J, the gap between germline ends came to 5 bases.

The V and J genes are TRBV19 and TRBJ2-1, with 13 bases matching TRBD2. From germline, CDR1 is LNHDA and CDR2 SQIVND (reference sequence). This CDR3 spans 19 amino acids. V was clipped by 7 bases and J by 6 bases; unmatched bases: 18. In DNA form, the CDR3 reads TGTGCCAGTACCCCACCGGGACTAGCGGGAAAGGTTCGTCCCAATGAGCAGTTCTTC. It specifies CASTPPGLAGKVRPNEQFF.

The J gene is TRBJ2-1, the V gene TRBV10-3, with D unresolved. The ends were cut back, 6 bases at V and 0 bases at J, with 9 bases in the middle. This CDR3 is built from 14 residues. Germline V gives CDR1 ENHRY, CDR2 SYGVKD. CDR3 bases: TGTGCCATCAGAAGCGAGAGCTCCTACAATGAGCAGTTCTTC. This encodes CAIRSESSYNEQFF.

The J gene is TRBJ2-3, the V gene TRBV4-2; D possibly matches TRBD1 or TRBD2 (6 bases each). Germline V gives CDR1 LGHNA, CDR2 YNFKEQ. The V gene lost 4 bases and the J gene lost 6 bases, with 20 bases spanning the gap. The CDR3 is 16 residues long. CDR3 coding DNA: TGTGCCAGCAGCCCCACCCATCGGGGGCCTGGGGATACGCAGTATTTT. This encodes CASSPTHRGPGDTQYF.

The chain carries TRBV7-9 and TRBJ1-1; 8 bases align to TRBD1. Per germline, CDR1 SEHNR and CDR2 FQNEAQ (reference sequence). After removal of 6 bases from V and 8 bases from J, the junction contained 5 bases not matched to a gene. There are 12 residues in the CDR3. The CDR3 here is CASSWDRNEAFF. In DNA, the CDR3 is TGTGCCAGCAGTTGGGACAGGAACGAAGCTTTCTTT.

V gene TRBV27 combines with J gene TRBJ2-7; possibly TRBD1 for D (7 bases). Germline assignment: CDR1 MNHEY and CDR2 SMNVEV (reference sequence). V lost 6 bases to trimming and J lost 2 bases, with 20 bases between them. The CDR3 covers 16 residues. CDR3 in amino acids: CASRAVAGQWTYEQYF. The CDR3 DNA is TGTGCCAGCAGAGCCGTCGCGGGACAGTGGACCTACGAGCAGTACTTC.

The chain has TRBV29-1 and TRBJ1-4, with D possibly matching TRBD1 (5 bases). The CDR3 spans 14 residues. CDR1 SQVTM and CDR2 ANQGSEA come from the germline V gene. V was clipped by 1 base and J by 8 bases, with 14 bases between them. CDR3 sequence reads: CSVEAPGGYEKLFF. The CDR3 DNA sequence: TGCAGCGTTGAAGCCCCCGGGGGTTACGAAAAACTGTTTTTT. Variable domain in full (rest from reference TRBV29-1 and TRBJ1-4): SAVISQKPSRDICQRGTSLTIQCQVDSQVTMMFWYRQQPGQSLTLIATANQGSEATYESGFVIDKFPISRPNLTFSTLTVSNMSPEDSSIYLCSVEAPGGYEKLFFGSGTQLSVL.

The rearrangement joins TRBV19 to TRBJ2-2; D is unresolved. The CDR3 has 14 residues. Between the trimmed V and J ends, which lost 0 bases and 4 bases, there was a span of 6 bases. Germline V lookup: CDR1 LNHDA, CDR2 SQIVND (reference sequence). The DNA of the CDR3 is TGTGCCAGTAGTATAGAGCCCATCACCGGGGAGCTGTTTTTT. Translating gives CASSIEPITGELFF. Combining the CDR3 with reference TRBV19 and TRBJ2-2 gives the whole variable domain DGGITQSPKYLFRKEGQNVTLSCEQNLNHDAMYWYRQDPGQGLRLIYYSQIVNDFQKGDIAEGYSVSREKKESFPLTVTSAQKNPTAFYLCASSIEPITGELFFGEGSRLTVL.

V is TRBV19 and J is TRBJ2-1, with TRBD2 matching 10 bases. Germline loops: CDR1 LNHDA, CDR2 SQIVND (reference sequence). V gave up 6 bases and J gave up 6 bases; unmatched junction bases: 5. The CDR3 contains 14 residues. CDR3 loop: CASRTIAGGNEQFF. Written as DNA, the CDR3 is TGTGCCAGTAGGACGATAGCGGGAGGCAATGAGCAGTTCTTC. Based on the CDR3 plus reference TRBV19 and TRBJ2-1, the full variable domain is DGGITQSPKYLFRKEGQNVTLSCEQNLNHDAMYWYRQDPGQGLRLIYYSQIVNDFQKGDIAEGYSVSREKKESFPLTVTSAQKNPTAFYLCASRTIAGGNEQFFGPGTRLTVL.

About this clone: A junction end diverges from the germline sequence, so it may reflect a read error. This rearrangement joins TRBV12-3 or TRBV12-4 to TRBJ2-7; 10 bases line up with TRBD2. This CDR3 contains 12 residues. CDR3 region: CASSLASGRAHF. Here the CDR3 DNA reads TGTGCCAGCAGTTTAGCGAGCGGGAGGGCGCACTTC.

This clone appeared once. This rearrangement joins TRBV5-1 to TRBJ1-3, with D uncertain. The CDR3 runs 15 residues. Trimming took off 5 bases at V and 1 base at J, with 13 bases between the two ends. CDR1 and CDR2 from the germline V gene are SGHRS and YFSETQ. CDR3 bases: TGCGCCAGCAGGCCCACGGGAGGGTCTGGAAACACCATATATTTT. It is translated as CASRPTGGSGNTIYF.

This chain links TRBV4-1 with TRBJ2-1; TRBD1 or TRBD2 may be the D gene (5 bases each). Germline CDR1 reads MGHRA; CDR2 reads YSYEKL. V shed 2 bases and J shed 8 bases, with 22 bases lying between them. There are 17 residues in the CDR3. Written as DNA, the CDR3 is TGCGCCAGCAGCCAATACAGGCCGGGACCCCTAGGGGATGAGCAGTTCTTC. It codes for CASSQYRPGPLGDEQFF.